This T cell receptor (beta chain) was identified in a study of a mutant IDH1 vaccine in newly diagnosed glioma. Across the study: Therapy received beforehand was radiotherapy, temozolomide, or both, with most patients given both.

Study-wide results and limits: Of the patients, about 95% had vaccine-induced immune responses.

Described time point: baseline, week 1 (first vaccination visit). Noted treatment: pre-vaccination baseline after standard-of-care therapy. Donors had new WHO grade 3 or 4 IDH1-mutant, ATRX-lost astrocytomas. Details on this clone: Its antigen is still unknown.

V lost 4 bases to trimming and J lost 6 bases, with 20 bases between them. There are 16 residues in the CDR3. Germline values: CDR1 SGHRS, CDR2 YFSETQ. Profiling relied on immunoSEQ multiplex PCR, and the TCRdb table lists in-frame clones only, not all of them. Of around 87,000 clones in the sample, about 83% are singletons; the top ten hold around 7.4%. This sample comprised PBMCs, obtained from a glioma patient treated with radiotherapy, temozolomide or both. The origin of this receptor is a woman aged 45-60 years with glioma. V usage is TRBV5-1 and J usage is TRBJ2-1; possible D gene TRBD1, 5 bases. The DNA of the CDR3 is TGCGCCAGCAGCGACCTCGGACACGGAAACCCCAATGAGCAGTTCTTC. It is translated as CASSDLGHGNPNEQFF. Drawing the rest from reference TRBV5-1 and TRBJ2-1, the complete variable domain is KAGVTQTPRYLIKTRGQQVTLSCSPISGHRSVSWYQQTPGQGLQFLFEYFSETQRNKGNFPGRFSGRQFSNSRSEMNVSTLELGDSALYLCASSDLGHGNPNEQFFGPGTRLTVL.